This TCR beta chain is drawn from a study of T cell repertoires in cytomegalovirus infection. At the level of the study: Recently identified HLA-C-restricted CMV epitopes were used, and well-studied HLA-B-restricted CMV epitopes were used as well. From public TCR beta signatures came an indication of both CMV infection and matching HLA type. Study conclusions and caveats: What dominated the ex vivo response were HLA-C-restricted CMV-specific TCR beta clonotypes.

As to this clonotype: The target antigen is unknown.

The V gene's germline CDR1 is SGHVS and CDR2 FNYEAQ. Trimming removed 3 bases at V and 7 bases at J, with 13 bases between. The CDR3 is 13 residues long. MiXCR, applied by TCRdb to the reads, yields one record per CDR3 protein. The profile shows roughly 570,000 distinct CDR3 sequences, 40% of them singletons. The TCR sequence derives from a human donor in good health (CMV status not recorded). Some clones in this sample may be carry-over from other donors' samples. Sequences were derived from cultured PBMCs, sampled from culture after CMV antigen stimulation. This chain joins TRBV7-6 and TRBJ2-7, with D perhaps matching TRBD1 (5 bases). DNA for the CDR3: TGTGCCAGCAGCTTCGGTGGGGCAGGAGAGCAGTACTTC. It is translated as CASSFGGAGEQYF.